The clone carrying this TCR beta chain has only a few counts. The V and J ends lost 8 bases and 3 bases respectively, with 11 bases between them. The germline V gene encodes CDR1 MNHEY and CDR2 SVGAGI. The CDR3 extends over 13 amino acids. Using its own MiXCR run on the RT-PCR reads, TCRdb lists one record per CDR3 protein. The sample shows about 680,000 distinct CDR3 sequences, approximately 14% of them seen only once. The material sequenced was memory CD4+ T cells from blood. This clonotype was sampled from a female donor in good health, serving as a healthy control. This chain connects TRBV6-5 to TRBJ2-4; perhaps TRBD2 as D (5 bases). This chain's CDR3 is CASCSGNKNIQYF. The CDR3, as DNA: TGTGCCAGCTGCTCCGGGAACAAAAACATTCAGTACTTC.